The TCR beta chain under discussion was sequenced for a study of control samples from healthy donors and cancer patients. TCRdb's table, derived via immunoSEQ multiplex PCR, lists solely in-frame clones and lacks some. Found here are about 55,000 clones, 95% to 96% of them singletons; the top ten hold about 1%. The germline gives CDR1 LNHDA, CDR2 SQIVND (reference sequence). The CDR3 covers 13 residues. Trimming pared 3 bases from V and 5 bases from J, leaving 8 bases between. The receptor was derived from a young woman in good health. Source material: blood. This rearrangement joins TRBV19 to TRBJ1-5; D is unresolved. CDR3 bases: TGTGCCAGTAGTATCGGGCGTTATCAGCCCCAGCATTTT. It specifies CASSIGRYQPQHF. The variable domain in full, completed from reference TRBV19 and TRBJ1-5, reads DGGITQSPKYLFRKEGQNVTLSCEQNLNHDAMYWYRQDPGQGLRLIYYSQIVNDFQKGDIAEGYSVSREKKESFPLTVTSAQKNPTAFYLCASSIGRYQPQHFGDGTRLSIL.